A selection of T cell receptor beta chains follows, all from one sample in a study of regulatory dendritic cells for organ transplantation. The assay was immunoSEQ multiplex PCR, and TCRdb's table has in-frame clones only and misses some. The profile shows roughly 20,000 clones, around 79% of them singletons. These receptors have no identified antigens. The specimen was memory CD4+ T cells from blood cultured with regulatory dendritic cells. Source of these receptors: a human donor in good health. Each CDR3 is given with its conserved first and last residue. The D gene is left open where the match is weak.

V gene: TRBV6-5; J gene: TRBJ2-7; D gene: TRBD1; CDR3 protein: CASRRDRRYEQYF
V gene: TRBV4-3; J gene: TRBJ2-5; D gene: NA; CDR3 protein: CASSNDATVQETQYF
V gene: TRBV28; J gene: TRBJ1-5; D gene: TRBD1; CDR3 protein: CASSFLDRGNQPQHF
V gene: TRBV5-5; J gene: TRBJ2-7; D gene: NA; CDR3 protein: CASSLAGVGGYEQYF
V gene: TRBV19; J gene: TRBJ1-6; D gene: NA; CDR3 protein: CASSVGTRVPPLHF
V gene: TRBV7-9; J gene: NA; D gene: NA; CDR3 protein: CASSLLGRYEQYF
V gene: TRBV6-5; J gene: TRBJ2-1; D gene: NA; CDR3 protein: CASSYTTNEQFF
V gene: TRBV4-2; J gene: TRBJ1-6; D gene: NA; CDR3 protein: CASSQDGRAYNSPLHF
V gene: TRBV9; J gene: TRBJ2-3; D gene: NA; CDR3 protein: CASSVGPNTYDTQYF
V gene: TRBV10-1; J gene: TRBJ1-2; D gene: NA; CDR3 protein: CASSENRDGLTDRGYTF
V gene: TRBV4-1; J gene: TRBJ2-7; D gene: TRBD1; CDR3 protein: CASSQGTVSSYEQYF
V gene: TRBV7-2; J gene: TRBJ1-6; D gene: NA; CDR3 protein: CASSRQAPPDSPLHF
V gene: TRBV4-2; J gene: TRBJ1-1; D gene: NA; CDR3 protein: CASSHSQGQGSTEAFF
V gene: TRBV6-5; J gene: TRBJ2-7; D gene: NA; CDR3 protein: CASRSTRSYEQYF
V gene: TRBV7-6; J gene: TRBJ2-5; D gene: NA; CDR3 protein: CASSFTPGPTETQYF
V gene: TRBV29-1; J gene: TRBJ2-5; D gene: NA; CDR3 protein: CSVGAGYQETQYF
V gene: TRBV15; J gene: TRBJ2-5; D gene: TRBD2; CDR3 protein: CATSEVAGGVRETQYF
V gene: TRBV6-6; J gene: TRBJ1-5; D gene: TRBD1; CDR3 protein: CASSYDRGNQPQHF
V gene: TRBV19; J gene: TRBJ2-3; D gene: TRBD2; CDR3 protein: CASTSGSTDTQYF
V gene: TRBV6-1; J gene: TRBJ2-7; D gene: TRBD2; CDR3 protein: CASSTTTSGNYEQYF
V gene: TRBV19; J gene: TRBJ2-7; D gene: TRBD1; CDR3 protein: CASSTKGQGYYEQYF
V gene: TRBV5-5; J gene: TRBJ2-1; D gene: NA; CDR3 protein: CASKGRSHNEQFF
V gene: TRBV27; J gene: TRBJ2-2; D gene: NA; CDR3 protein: CASSLSYTGELFF
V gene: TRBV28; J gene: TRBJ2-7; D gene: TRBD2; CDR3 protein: CASVGAARLAGGNEQYF
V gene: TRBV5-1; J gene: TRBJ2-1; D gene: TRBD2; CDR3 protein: CASSLTSGSIYNEQFF
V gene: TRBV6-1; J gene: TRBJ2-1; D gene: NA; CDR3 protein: CASCPGYRSEQFF
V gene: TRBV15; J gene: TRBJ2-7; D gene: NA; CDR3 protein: CATSRDRGREQYF